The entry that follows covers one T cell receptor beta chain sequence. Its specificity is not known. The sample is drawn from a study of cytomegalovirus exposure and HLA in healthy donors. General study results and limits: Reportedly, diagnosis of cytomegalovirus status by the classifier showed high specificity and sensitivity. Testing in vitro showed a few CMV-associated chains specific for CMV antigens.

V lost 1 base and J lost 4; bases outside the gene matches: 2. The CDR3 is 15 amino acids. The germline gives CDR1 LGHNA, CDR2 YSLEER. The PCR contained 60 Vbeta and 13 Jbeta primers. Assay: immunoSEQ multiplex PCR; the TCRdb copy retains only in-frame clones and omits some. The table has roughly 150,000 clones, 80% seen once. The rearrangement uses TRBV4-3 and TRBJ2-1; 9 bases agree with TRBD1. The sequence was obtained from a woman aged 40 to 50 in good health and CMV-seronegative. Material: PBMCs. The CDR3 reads CASSQGQGVYNEQFF. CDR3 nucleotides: TGCGCCAGCAGCCAAGGACAGGGGGTTTACAATGAGCAGTTCTTC.